These 9 T cell receptor beta chains were sequenced from one sample in a study of T cell changes during pregnancy in multiple sclerosis. TCRdb keeps only in-frame clones here, not all; method: immunoSEQ multiplex PCR. Counted here are 30,000 to 40,000 clones, around nine tenths occurring once; the ten biggest clones make up 0.56%. Sequenced here: CD4+ T cells from peripheral blood mononuclear cells, sampled before pregnancy. These receptors were taken from a female donor with multiple sclerosis, enrolled in a pregnancy study.

The rearrangement uses TRBV2 and TRBJ1-5, with 7 bases lining up with TRBD1. Trimming removed 8 bases from V and 6 bases from J; junction bases left unmatched: 10. CDR1 and CDR2 from the germline V gene are SNHLY and FYNNEI. This CDR3 has 14 residues. In DNA, the CDR3 is TGTGCCAGCGGCCAGACAGGGTCTATTCAGCCCCAGCATTTT. This encodes CASGQTGSIQPQHF.

The chain employs TRBV5-1 and TRBJ1-1, with 10 bases that match TRBD1. Germline V CDR1 and CDR2: SGHRS, YFSETQ. This CDR3 comprises 15 residues. After removal of 3 bases from V and 5 bases from J, the junction contained 7 bases not matched to a gene. The CDR3 is CASSYEGQGLTEAFF. The CDR3 DNA is TGCGCCAGCAGCTATGAGGGACAGGGGCTGACTGAAGCTTTCTTT.

The chain joins TRBV7-9 to TRBJ2-2; TRBD2 matches 9 bases. The length of the CDR3 is 17 residues. Germline V gene lookup returns CDR1 SEHNR and CDR2 FQNEAQ (reference sequence). V lost 1 base and J lost 4; bases outside the gene matches: 7. This CDR3 reads CASSLDPRGGLTGELFF. As DNA, the CDR3 is TGTGCCAGCAGCTTAGATCCGCGGGGGGGACTCACCGGGGAGCTGTTTTTT.

The table lists this clone with a count of one. The J gene is TRBJ1-4, the V gene TRBV7-3, with D hard to call. Trimming removed 1 base at V and 8 bases at J, with 17 bases between. Germline lookup yields CDR1 SGHTA and CDR2 FQGTGA. The CDR3 length is 16 residues. This CDR3 reads CASSLMSGPQGEKLFF. CDR3 bases: TGTGCCAGCAGCTTAATGAGCGGGCCCCAAGGGGAAAAACTGTTTTTT.

The V call is TRBV7-9, the J call TRBJ2-7, with a possible D match to TRBD2 (5 bases). This CDR3 has 12 residues. Trimming removed 5 bases at V and 3 bases at J, with 8 bases between. Germline lookup yields CDR1 SEHNR and CDR2 FQNEAQ (reference sequence). The DNA of the CDR3 is TGTGCCAGCAGCCCCGGGAACTACGAGCAGTACTTC. It translates to CASSPGNYEQYF.

This clone was recorded only once. The chain employs TRBV30 and TRBJ1-2; 10 bases align to TRBD1. Per germline, CDR1 GTSNPN and CDR2 SVGIG (reference sequence). The CDR3 is 11 residues long. After removal of 8 bases from V and 6 bases from J, the junction contained 3 bases not matched to a gene. The CDR3 bases are TGTGCCCGGGACAGGGGTAATGGCTACACCTTC. This translates into CARDRGNGYTF.

The chain is built from TRBV27 and TRBJ1-2, with 7 positions matching TRBD1. The CDR3 is made up of 14 amino acids. With 4 bases clipped from V and 8 bases from J, the junction kept 10 bases outside the gene matches. Germline CDR1 is MNHEY and CDR2 is SMNVEV (reference sequence). DNA of the CDR3: TGTGCCAGCAGTTCCCTAGACAGGGCGAGGGGCTACACCTTC. Translating gives CASSSLDRARGYTF.

V and J are TRBV18 and TRBJ1-1, with D uncertain. CDR1 and CDR2 from the germline V gene are KGHSH and LQKENI. This CDR3 comprises 13 residues. V lost 0 bases and J lost 5, with 7 bases in between. The CDR3 nucleotides are TGTGCCAGCTCACCACCCTTTCGGACTGAAGCTTTCTTT. Protein product: CASSPPFRTEAFF.

The CDR3 DNA reads as TGTGCCAGCAGCGTAGTTGGGAGCTCTGGAAACACCATATATTTT. Translated: CASSVVGSSGNTIYF. The gene calls are TRBV9 and TRBJ1-3; D is unresolved. CDR1 and CDR2 (germline): SGDLS, YYNGEE. V lost 0 bases, J lost 0 bases, and 7 bases lay in between. The CDR3 sequence is 15 residues long.